One and the same sample provided the 8 T cell receptor beta chains below, sequenced in a study of shared clonotypes between healthy human individuals. CD45RO-negative cells were positively selected for CCR7, leaving out terminally differentiated effector memory CD45RA+ cells. Profiled with immunoSEQ multiplex PCR; TCRdb holds only in-frame clones, not every one. Of around 2,000,000 clones in the sample, about 92% were seen once. Sequencing input: naive CD8+ T cells from PBMCs. All receptors derive from a man between 18 and 35 years old in good health. Some clones in this sample may be carry-over from other donors' samples.

Of note for this clone: A much more abundant neighbour one base away suggests this may be a read error. Additional DNA sequences in this sample encode the identical CDR3. For the CDR3, the DNA is TGTGCCAGCAGTTTGGGACAGACCTACGAGCAGTACTTC. Its translation: CASSLGQTYEQYF. The chain combines TRBV28 with TRBJ2-7, with 7 bases matching TRBD1. The J segment lost 2 bases and the V segment lost 3 bases, leaving 1 base of the junction unmatched. This CDR3 has 13 amino acids. Germline V gives CDR1 MDHEN, CDR2 SYDVKM.

The chain is built from TRBV27 and TRBJ2-5; D remains unclear. This CDR3 is built from 14 residues. V lost 4 bases and J 5 bases, leaving 14 bases between the germline ends. The germline gives CDR1 MNHEY, CDR2 SMNVEV (reference sequence). The CDR3 DNA reads TGTGCCAGCAGTTCCCTTGGTTTGGGGGAGACCCAGTACTTC. Translation: CASSSLGLGETQYF.

This clone appeared a few times. The chain recombines TRBV9 with TRBJ1-1; D possibly corresponds to TRBD1 (5 bases). The germline V and J ends were trimmed by 0 bases and 8 bases, with 11 bases remaining between them. In germline, CDR1 is SGDLS, CDR2 YYNGEE. The CDR3 is 13 residues long. The CDR3 loop reads CASSVVRGAEAFF. In DNA, the CDR3 is TGTGCCAGCAGCGTAGTGCGGGGCGCAGAAGCTTTCTTT. The complete variable domain, with remaining parts taken from reference TRBV9 and TRBJ1-1, reads DSGVTQTPKHLITATGQRVTLRCSPRSGDLSVYWYQQSLDQGLQFLIQYYNGEERAKGNILERFSAQQFPDLHSELNLSSLELGDSALYFCASSVVRGAEAFFGQGTRLTVV.

The V call is TRBV5-1, the J call TRBJ2-2; D uncertain. The CDR3 covers 15 residues. Trimming took 3 bases from V and 4 from J, leaving 13 bases between them. Per germline, CDR1 SGHRS and CDR2 YFSETQ. CDR3 in amino acids: CASSSRADLTGELFF. DNA of the CDR3: TGCGCCAGCAGCTCACGGGCAGACCTCACCGGGGAGCTGTTTTTT.

The rearrangement uses TRBV9 and TRBJ2-1, with 7 positions matching TRBD1. CDR3 length equals 17 residues. The V and J ends lost 3 bases and 9 bases, in that order; junction bases with no gene match: 18. The V gene's germline CDR1 is SGDLS and CDR2 YYNGEE. CDR3 loop: CASSDSTGAPARVEQFF. The CDR3 bases are TGTGCCAGCAGCGATTCCACAGGGGCACCCGCACGTGTTGAGCAGTTCTTC.

The V call is TRBV5-1, the J call TRBJ1-2; D possibly corresponds to TRBD1 (6 bases). Trimming removed 1 base from V and 2 bases from J, with 9 bases in between. The germline V gene encodes CDR1 SGHRS and CDR2 YFSETQ. CDR3 length equals 14 residues. CDR3 in DNA: TGCGCCAGCAGCTTGTATGGGGGCAACTATGGCTACACCTTC. It translates to CASSLYGGNYGYTF.

The chain employs TRBV27 and TRBJ2-1; 9 bases fit TRBD2. The germline CDR1 and CDR2 sequences are MNHEY and SMNVEV (reference sequence). CDR3 length equals 21 residues. The trim removed 10 bases at V and 6 bases at J, leaving 31 bases unmatched. The CDR3 DNA reads TGTGCCAACCACCCCTTATTTGCGACTGGCGGGAGGGCCTTTCTTGGCAATGAGCAGTTCTTC. It is translated as CANHPLFATGGRAFLGNEQFF.

This clone was seen a handful of times. This chain links TRBV30 with TRBJ1-2; D is ambiguous. Germline CDR1 is GTSNPN and CDR2 is SVGIG (reference sequence). V was pared by 3 bases and J by 2 bases, with 13 bases between. This CDR3 spans 14 amino acids. The CDR3 spells CAWSASPRNYGYTF. The CDR3 bases are TGTGCCTGGAGCGCTTCCCCCAGGAACTATGGCTACACCTTC.